Below are 25 T cell receptor beta chains sequenced from a single sample in a study of blood T cell repertoires in COVID-19. The protocol was immunoSEQ multiplex PCR, while the TCRdb copy is restricted to in-frame clones and leaves out a portion. The sample lists around 250,000 clones, about 80% occurring once. Sample: PBMCs or T cells enriched from blood (not recorded which). The receptors shown here come from a man aged 40-55 years who had recovered from COVID-19.

The V call is TRBV14, the J call TRBJ2-1; TRBD2 matches 14 bases. Germline assignment: CDR1 SGHDN and CDR2 FVKESK. This CDR3 is 19 amino acids long. V shed 4 bases and J 2 bases; nucleotides not matched to a gene: 10. This chain's CDR3 is CASSPLGTSGRGTYNEQFF. The CDR3 region has the DNA TGTGCCAGCAGCCCACTTGGGACTAGCGGGAGAGGGACCTACAATGAGCAGTTCTTC.

The chain joins TRBV6-5 to TRBJ2-3; D perhaps matches TRBD2 (7 bases). The CDR3 length is 14 residues. The germline V gene encodes CDR1 MNHEY and CDR2 SVGAGI. The V and J ends lost 8 bases and 4 bases respectively, with 16 bases between them. The CDR3 sequence: CASRGGVGADTQYF. CDR3 coding DNA: TGTGCCAGCCGAGGGGGGGTCGGGGCAGATACGCAGTATTTT.

This clone was seen a single time. Different DNA sequences within this sample yield the same CDR3. The rearrangement joins TRBV29-1 to TRBJ1-3; 9 bases align to TRBD1. V shed 6 bases, J shed 6 bases, and the junction held 3 bases outside the gene matches. Germline V gene sequence: CDR1 SQVTM, CDR2 ANQGSEA. CDR3 size: 12 residues. DNA of the CDR3: TGCAGCGTGGGACAGGGCGAAAACACCATATATTTT. This gives the protein CSVGQGENTIYF.

The rearrangement uses TRBV7-3 and TRBJ2-5, with TRBD2 identical over 11 bases. With V trimmed by 4 bases and J by 4 bases, 2 bases remained unmatched. Germline CDR1 is SGHTA and CDR2 is FQGTGA. The CDR3 consists of 14 residues. The CDR3 bases are TGTGCCAGCAGCTCAGGGACTAGCGGAGAGACCCAGTACTTC. Its translation is CASSSGTSGETQYF. The full variable domain, completed using reference TRBV7-3 and TRBJ2-5, is GAGVSQTPSNKVTEKGKYVELRCDPISGHTALYWYRQSLGQGPEFLIYFQGTGAADDSGLPNDRFFAVRPEGSVSTLKIQRTERGDSAVYLCASSSGTSGETQYFGPGTRLLVL.

V is TRBV7-3 and J is TRBJ2-1; 7 nucleotides align to TRBD1. V lost 6 bases to trimming and J lost 0 bases; unmatched junction nucleotides: 5. CDR1 and CDR2 from the germline V gene are SGHTA and FQGTGA. The CDR3 is 15 amino acids. The CDR3 spells CASSRTGDSYNEQFF. The CDR3 DNA sequence: TGTGCCAGCAGTCGTACAGGGGACTCCTACAATGAGCAGTTCTTC.

The chain combines TRBV3-1 (or the pseudogene TRBV3-2) with TRBJ2-2; TRBD2 aligns across 7 bases. Germline values: CDR1 LGHDT, CDR2 YNNKEL (reference sequence). There are 14 residues in the CDR3. Losses at the gene ends were 7 bases for V and 6 bases for J; bases not matched to a gene: 8. The CDR3 sequence: CASMLAAIAGELFF. CDR3 nucleotide sequence: TGTGCCAGCATGCTAGCGGCGATTGCCGGGGAGCTGTTTTTT.

The genes are TRBV6-2 or TRBV6-3 and TRBJ2-2; TRBD2 matches 9 bases. J was trimmed by 7 bases and V by 0 bases; bases with no gene match: 6. The germline CDR1 and CDR2 sequences are MNHEY and SVGEGT. CDR3 length: 16 amino acids. The CDR3 spells CASSYSGGGAGGELFF. As DNA, the CDR3 is TGTGCCAGCAGTTACTCTGGCGGGGGGGCCGGCGGGGAGCTGTTTTTT.

The rearrangement links TRBV19 to TRBJ2-5; the D gene is possibly TRBD2 (6 bases). Germline CDR1 LNHDA, CDR2 SQIVND (reference sequence). Trimming removed 7 bases from V and 1 base from J, with 10 bases in between. This CDR3 is built from 13 residues. CDR3: CASTRGGQETQYF. The CDR3 bases are TGTGCCAGTACCCGGGGAGGCCAAGAGACCCAGTACTTC.

The chain employs TRBV11-2 and TRBJ1-4; 7 bases match TRBD1. Germline CDR1 reads SGHAT; CDR2 reads FQNNGV. The CDR3 consists of 15 residues. V dropped 5 bases and J dropped 7; count of bases not matched to a gene: 10. The CDR3 protein is CASSPRTGGGEKLFF. The CDR3 DNA sequence: TGTGCCAGCAGCCCGCGGACAGGAGGAGGTGAAAAACTGTTTTTT.

The rearrangement joins TRBV5-1 to TRBJ1-1; unclear D gene. This CDR3 spans 13 amino acids. V lost 0 bases and J lost 4, with 7 bases in between. Germline values: CDR1 SGHRS, CDR2 YFSETQ. CDR3 in DNA: TGCGCCAGCAGCTTGGCTGCGTCCACTGAAGCTTTCTTT. Translating gives CASSLAASTEAFF. Looking up the rest from reference TRBV5-1 and TRBJ1-1 gives the full variable domain: KAGVTQTPRYLIKTRGQQVTLSCSPISGHRSVSWYQQTPGQGLQFLFEYFSETQRNKGNFPGRFSGRQFSNSRSEMNVSTLELGDSALYLCASSLAASTEAFFGQGTRLTVV.

The chain uses TRBV5-4 and TRBJ2-1; 7 bases are a match to TRBD2. Germline loops: CDR1 SGHNT, CDR2 YYREEE (reference sequence). With V trimmed by 0 bases and J by 5 bases, 5 bases remained unmatched. This CDR3 is 15 amino acids long. CDR3 residues: CASSLERAGDNEQFF. CDR3 coding DNA: TGTGCCAGCAGCTTGGAGCGGGCGGGGGACAATGAGCAGTTCTTC.

The rearrangement joins TRBV28 to TRBJ1-5; possible D gene TRBD1, 6 bases. The V and J ends lost 7 bases and 7 bases respectively, with 17 bases between them. The germline CDR1 and CDR2 sequences are MDHEN and SYDVKM. CDR3 size: 14 residues. CDR3 region: CASTISGGGQPQHF. DNA for the CDR3: TGTGCCAGCACCATTTCGGGGGGCGGACAGCCCCAGCATTTT.

The chain couples TRBV28 to TRBJ1-5; 12 bases fit TRBD1. The CDR3 is 15 residues long. Germline values: CDR1 MDHEN, CDR2 SYDVKM. With V trimmed by 5 bases and J by 4 bases, 3 bases remained unmatched. The CDR3 region is CASSVGQGANQPQHF. The CDR3 DNA follows: TGTGCCAGCAGTGTGGGACAGGGGGCGAATCAGCCCCAGCATTTT.

The rearrangement joins TRBV29-1 to TRBJ1-1; 9 bases are shared with TRBD1. The CDR3 has 14 amino acids. The V gene's germline CDR1 is SQVTM and CDR2 ANQGSEA. The V segment lost 6 bases and the J segment 6 bases; nucleotides outside the gene matches: 11. The CDR3 sequence: CSVYLQGAVSEAFF. For the CDR3, the DNA is TGCAGCGTCTACTTACAGGGGGCTGTCTCTGAAGCTTTCTTT.

This clone came up once. This chain connects TRBV9 to TRBJ2-1, with TRBD1 identical over 8 bases. Germline V gene sequence: CDR1 SGDLS, CDR2 YYNGEE. The CDR3 loop spans 13 amino acids. V lost 3 bases, J lost 9 bases, and 5 bases stayed unmatched. The chain's CDR3 is CASSASGGGEQFF. The CDR3 bases are TGTGCCAGCAGCGCTTCAGGGGGCGGTGAGCAGTTCTTC.

V usage is TRBV7-3 and J usage is TRBJ2-1, with 10 bases matching TRBD2. The CDR3 length is 16 residues. V was pared by 5 bases and J by 7 bases, with 11 bases of the junction left unmatched. Germline CDR1 SGHTA, CDR2 FQGTGA. In DNA form, the CDR3 reads TGTGCCAGCAGCCCCGGGGGAGCGGGAGGGCGGAATGAGCAGTTCTTC. Encoded protein: CASSPGGAGGRNEQFF. Complete variable domain (other parts from reference TRBV7-3 and TRBJ2-1): GAGVSQTPSNKVTEKGKYVELRCDPISGHTALYWYRQSLGQGPEFLIYFQGTGAADDSGLPNDRFFAVRPEGSVSTLKIQRTERGDSAVYLCASSPGGAGGRNEQFFGPGTRLTVL.

This clone was seen just once. The chain carries TRBV5-4 and TRBJ1-6, with D possibly being TRBD1 (5 bases). The CDR3 spans 15 residues. Per the germline V gene, CDR1 is SGHNT and CDR2 is YYREEE (reference sequence). Between the trimmed V and J ends, which lost 4 bases and 7 bases, there was a span of 15 bases. The CDR3 DNA reads TGTGCCAGCAGCCTGATCGGGGGAGGGAATTCACCCCTCCACTTT. Its protein is CASSLIGGGNSPLHF.

J is TRBJ1-1 and V is TRBV27; no reliable D call. Trimming took off 0 bases at V and 11 bases at J, with 13 bases between the two ends. CDR1 MNHEY and CDR2 SMNVEV come from the germline V gene (reference sequence). The CDR3 runs 13 residues. CDR3 sequence: CASSLSFGRWAFF. CDR3 DNA: TGTGCCAGCAGTTTATCCTTTGGGAGATGGGCTTTCTTT.

The J gene is TRBJ1-1, the V gene TRBV28; D uncertain. Germline V CDR1 and CDR2: MDHEN, SYDVKM. This CDR3 contains 11 residues. Between the trimmed V and J ends, which lost 5 bases and 8 bases, there was a span of 9 bases. The CDR3 DNA reads as TGTGCCAGCAGTCGCACATACGAAGCTTTCTTT. Its protein is CASSRTYEAFF.

This chain connects TRBV7-2 to TRBJ2-4; D uncertain. This CDR3 comprises 13 residues. V was cut by 11 bases and J by 2 bases, with 13 bases left in between. Per germline, CDR1 SGHTA and CDR2 FQGNSA. The chain's CDR3 is CAGERTTKNIQYF. For the CDR3, the DNA is TGTGCCGGAGAAAGAACGACCAAAAACATTCAGTACTTC.

The chain joins TRBV5-5 to TRBJ2-7; 10 nucleotides align to TRBD2. J lost 6 bases, V lost 8 bases, and 11 bases had no gene match. Germline loops: CDR1 SGHKS, CDR2 YYEKEE (reference sequence). The CDR3 consists of 14 residues. CDR3 DNA: TGTGCCAGTAGTGGGCTAGCGGGAGTGTCCGAGCAGTACTTC. Translation: CASSGLAGVSEQYF.

The CDR3 region is CSGLLAGQGAKEQYF. For the CDR3, the DNA is TGCAGCGGCCTATTGGCAGGGCAGGGGGCGAAGGAGCAGTACTTC. The chain links TRBV29-1 to TRBJ2-7; 8 bases fit TRBD1. The CDR3 covers 15 residues. From germline, CDR1 is SQVTM and CDR2 ANQGSEA. V was clipped by 7 bases and J by 7 bases; unmatched bases: 18.

V usage is TRBV4-1 and J usage is TRBJ2-2, with 13 positions matching TRBD2. This CDR3 has 17 amino acids. Germline V CDR1 and CDR2: MGHRA, YSYEKL. Unmatched junction bases numbered 4, after V lost 3 bases and J lost 3 bases. For the CDR3, the DNA is TGCGCCAGCAGCCAGCGGACTAGCGGGAGCGACACCGGGGAGCTGTTTTTT. This gives the protein CASSQRTSGSDTGELFF.

As DNA, the CDR3 is TGTGCCAGCAGCCAAGATTGGAGTAACACCATATATTTT. It specifies CASSQDWSNTIYF. This chain links TRBV3-1 (or the pseudogene TRBV3-2) with TRBJ1-3; unclear D gene. Trimming stripped 0 bases from V and 7 bases from J, with 7 bases between. The V gene's germline CDR1 is LGHDT and CDR2 YNNKEL (reference sequence). This CDR3 has 13 residues.

V and J are TRBV19 and TRBJ2-1; maybe TRBD2 (6 bases). CDR1 is LNHDA, CDR2 SQIVND, per germline (reference sequence). This CDR3 has 18 residues. V was trimmed by 1 base and J by 0 bases, leaving 16 bases between them. DNA for the CDR3: TGTGCCAGTAGTATAGCAGTGTGGAGGGGCAGCTCCTACAATGAGCAGTTCTTC. Its translation is CASSIAVWRGSSYNEQFF.